Following are 8 T cell receptor beta chains from one sample sequenced in a study of blood T cell repertoires in COVID-19. TCRdb's copy holds only in-frame clones and misses some; the assay was immunoSEQ multiplex PCR. The sample lists tens of thousands of clones, about nine tenths occurring once. The sample comprised peripheral blood. The receptors derive from a woman aged 45 to 65 with acute or convalescent COVID-19.

There are a few counts of this clone. V gene TRBV5-6 combines with J gene TRBJ2-5; D remains unclear. V was clipped by 5 bases and J by 4 bases, with 15 bases between them. CDR3 length equals 14 residues. Germline V gene sequence: CDR1 SGHDT, CDR2 YYEEEE. The DNA for the CDR3 is TGTGCCAGCAGAAACGAGGCCGGCCGAGAGACCCAGTACTTC. It encodes CASRNEAGRETQYF.

The V and J genes are TRBV9 and TRBJ2-5; tentative D call: TRBD2 (6 bases). The CDR3 is 14 residues long. In germline, CDR1 is SGDLS, CDR2 YYNGEE. V lost 2 bases and J 2 bases, leaving 10 bases between the germline ends. Here the CDR3 reads CASSVGLHQETQYF. The CDR3 DNA follows: TGTGCCAGCAGCGTCGGACTACATCAAGAGACCCAGTACTTC.

The rearrangement uses TRBV29-1 and TRBJ1-3, with TRBD1 matching 8 bases. The CDR3 contains 13 residues. Germline CDR1 is SQVTM and CDR2 is ANQGSEA. The junction had 4 bases not matched to a gene; V was cut back by 7 bases and J by 2 bases. CDR3 DNA: TGCAGCGCTGTGGACAGGGCTGGAAACACCATATATTTT. This gives the protein CSAVDRAGNTIYF.

This chain connects TRBV3-1 (or the pseudogene TRBV3-2) to TRBJ2-2, with 8 bases lining up with TRBD1. V was pared by 4 bases and J by 1 base, with 5 bases of the junction left unmatched. This CDR3 spans 16 amino acids. Per germline, CDR1 LGHDT and CDR2 YNNKEL (reference sequence). The CDR3 region is CASSPSGQGNTGELFF. The CDR3 DNA sequence: TGTGCCAGCAGCCCTTCCGGACAGGGGAACACCGGGGAGCTGTTTTTT.

This chain links TRBV19 with TRBJ1-1; maybe TRBD1 (5 bases). CDR1 LNHDA and CDR2 SQIVND come from the germline V gene (reference sequence). V lost 3 bases to trimming and J lost 4 bases, with 15 bases between them. The CDR3 has 15 residues. CDR3 protein: CASSIGGGRSTEAFF. The DNA for the CDR3 is TGTGCCAGTAGTATCGGGGGAGGACGTTCCACTGAAGCTTTCTTT.

V is TRBV2 and J is TRBJ2-5; a possible D gene is TRBD2 (5 bases). The CDR3 contains 15 residues. V was trimmed by 1 base and J by 4 bases, leaving 13 bases between them. Germline CDR1 and CDR2: SNHLY and FYNNEI. CDR3 nucleotide sequence: TGTGCCAGCAGTGAAGGGGCGTTAGGGAGAGAGACCCAGTACTTC. Residues: CASSEGALGRETQYF.

The gene calls are TRBV6-5 and TRBJ1-1; D unresolved. The CDR3 totals 12 residues. CDR1 and CDR2 (germline): MNHEY, SVGAGI. Between the trimmed V and J ends, which lost 7 bases and 1 base, there was a span of 7 bases. DNA for the CDR3: TGTGCCAGCATTAACACGAACACTGAAGCTTTCTTT. Encoded protein: CASINTNTEAFF.

The chain recombines TRBV27 with TRBJ1-5; 7 bases are a match to TRBD1. J was trimmed by 3 bases and V by 10 bases; bases with no gene match: 9. The germline CDR1 and CDR2 sequences are MNHEY and SMNVEV (reference sequence). CDR3 length: 14 residues. CDR3 region: CATSRQGDNQPQHF. The DNA of the CDR3 is TGTGCCACCTCGAGACAGGGCGACAATCAGCCCCAGCATTTT.